Below, 4 T cell receptor beta chains from the same sample are listed, as sequenced in a study of molecular identifiers for immune sequencing clone quantification. MiXCR was run by TCRdb on the PCR reads, yielding one entry per CDR3 protein. There are 550,000 to 750,000 distinct CDR3 sequences in the sample; 15% to 20% occur only once, and roughly 0.83% lies in the top ten. The sample was naive CD8+ T cells from blood, with Jurkat cell RNA spiked in. Subset meaning: FACS-sorted CD8+CD4-CCR7+CD45RA+ naive T cells. The origin of the receptors is a human donor in good health. Some libraries in this study had Jurkat cell RNA spiked in.

A remark on this clonotype: One end of the junction does not line up with germline, which may come from a read error. J is TRBJ2-7 and V is TRBV27; D is unclear. CDR3 length equals 15 residues. The V gene's germline CDR1 is MNHEY and CDR2 SMNVEV (reference sequence). The CDR3 here is CASSAVALGLGERYF. The DNA of the CDR3 is TGTGCCAGCTCCGCAGTTGCTTTGGGATTAGGAGAGCGGTACTTC.

This clonotype was detected ten times or more. V and J are TRBV7-2 and TRBJ2-5; D not resolved. Trimming left V 0 bases short and J 3 bases short, with 8 bases between. CDR1 and CDR2 from the germline V gene are SGHTA and FQGNSA. The CDR3 is made up of 14 amino acids. The DNA for the CDR3 is TGTGCCAGCAGCTTAGCGTTACAAGAAGAGACCCAGTACTTC. This translates into CASSLALQEETQYF.

This clonotype was counted ten times or more. The chain joins TRBV7-2 to TRBJ2-7; 11 bases match TRBD2. V gave up 1 base and J gave up 4 bases; unmatched junction bases: 3. CDR3 length: 15 residues. Germline V gene lookup returns CDR1 SGHTA and CDR2 FQGNSA. CDR3: CASSLGGTSGYEQYF. The CDR3 region has the DNA TGTGCCAGCAGCTTAGGAGGGACTAGCGGTTACGAGCAGTACTTC.

Worth noting for this clonotype: This may be a read error: a much more frequent sequence differs by one nucleotide. As the CDR3 is not closed by the conserved phenylalanine or tryptophan, this likely results from a read error. The J gene is TRBJ2-3, the V gene TRBV2; TRBD2 aligns across 7 bases. With 4 bases clipped from V and 0 bases from J, the junction kept 4 bases outside the gene matches. The CDR3 contains 15 residues. The germline V gene encodes CDR1 SNHLY and CDR2 FYNNEI. CDR3 loop: CASSAWGGSTDTQYL. In nucleotides, the CDR3 is TGTGCCAGCAGTGCCTGGGGGGGAAGCACAGATACGCAGTATCTT.